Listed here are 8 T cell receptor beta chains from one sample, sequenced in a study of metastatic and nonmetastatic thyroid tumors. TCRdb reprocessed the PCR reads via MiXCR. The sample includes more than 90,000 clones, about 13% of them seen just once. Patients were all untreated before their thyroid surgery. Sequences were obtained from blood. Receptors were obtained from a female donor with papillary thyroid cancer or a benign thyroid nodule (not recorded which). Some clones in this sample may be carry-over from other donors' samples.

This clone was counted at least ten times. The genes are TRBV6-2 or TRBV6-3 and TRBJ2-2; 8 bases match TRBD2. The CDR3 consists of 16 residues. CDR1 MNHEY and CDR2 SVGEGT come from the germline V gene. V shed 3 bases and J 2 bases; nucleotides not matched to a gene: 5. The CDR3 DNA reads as TGTGCCAGCAGTTATACTAGCGGTTTTAACACCGGGGAGCTGTTTTTT. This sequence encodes CASSYTSGFNTGELFF.

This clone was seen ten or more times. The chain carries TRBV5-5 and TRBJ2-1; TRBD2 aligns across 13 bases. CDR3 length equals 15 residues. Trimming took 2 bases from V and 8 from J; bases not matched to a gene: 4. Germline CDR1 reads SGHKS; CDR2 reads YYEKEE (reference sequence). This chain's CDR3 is CASSLNGLAGDEQFF. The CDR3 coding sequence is TGTGCCAGCAGCTTAAATGGACTAGCGGGAGATGAGCAGTTCTTC.

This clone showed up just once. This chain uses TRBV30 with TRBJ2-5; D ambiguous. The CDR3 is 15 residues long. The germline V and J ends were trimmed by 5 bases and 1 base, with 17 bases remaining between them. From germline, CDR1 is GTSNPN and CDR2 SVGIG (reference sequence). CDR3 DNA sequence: TGTGCCTGGTCCTCAGGCCGTGGCAGCCAAGAGACCCAGTACTTC. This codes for CAWSSGRGSQETQYF.

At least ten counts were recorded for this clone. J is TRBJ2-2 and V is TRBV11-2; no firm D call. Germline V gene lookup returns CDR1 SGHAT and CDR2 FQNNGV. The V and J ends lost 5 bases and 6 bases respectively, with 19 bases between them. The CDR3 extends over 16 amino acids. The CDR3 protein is CASSLSSSRRAGELFF. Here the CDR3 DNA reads TGTGCCAGCAGCCTAAGTAGCTCCCGTCGCGCCGGGGAGCTGTTTTTT.

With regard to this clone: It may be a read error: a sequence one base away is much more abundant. This CDR3 reads CASSYDYTYTQYF. The CDR3, as DNA: TGCGCCAGCAGCTATGACTATACATATACGCAGTATTTT. This rearrangement joins TRBV5-1 to TRBJ2-3, with a weak D call TRBD2 (5 bases). The germline gives CDR1 SGHRS, CDR2 YFSETQ. V was trimmed by 3 bases and J by 7 bases, leaving 12 bases between them. This CDR3 region has 13 residues.

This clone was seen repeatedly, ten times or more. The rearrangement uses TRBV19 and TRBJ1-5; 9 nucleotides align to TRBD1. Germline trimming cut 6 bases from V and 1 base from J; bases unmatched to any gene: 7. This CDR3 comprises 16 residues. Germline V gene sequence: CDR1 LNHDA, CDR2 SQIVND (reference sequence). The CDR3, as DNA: TGTGCCAGTAGGCCAAACAGGGGGCGAAGCAATCAGCCCCAGCATTTT. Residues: CASRPNRGRSNQPQHF.

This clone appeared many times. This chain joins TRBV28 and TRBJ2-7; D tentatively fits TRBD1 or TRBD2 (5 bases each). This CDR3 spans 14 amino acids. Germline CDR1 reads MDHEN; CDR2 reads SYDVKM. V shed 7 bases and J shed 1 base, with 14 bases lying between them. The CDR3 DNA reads TGTGCCAGCACCCTAGGGACGGTATCCTACGAGCAGTACTTC. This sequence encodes CASTLGTVSYEQYF.

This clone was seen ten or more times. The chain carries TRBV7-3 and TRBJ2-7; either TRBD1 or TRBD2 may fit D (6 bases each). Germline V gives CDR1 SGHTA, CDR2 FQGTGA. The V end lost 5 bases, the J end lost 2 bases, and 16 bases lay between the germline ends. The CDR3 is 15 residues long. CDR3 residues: CASSPGGRDTYEQYF. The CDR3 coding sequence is TGTGCCAGCAGCCCTGGGGGGCGGGACACCTACGAGCAGTACTTC.